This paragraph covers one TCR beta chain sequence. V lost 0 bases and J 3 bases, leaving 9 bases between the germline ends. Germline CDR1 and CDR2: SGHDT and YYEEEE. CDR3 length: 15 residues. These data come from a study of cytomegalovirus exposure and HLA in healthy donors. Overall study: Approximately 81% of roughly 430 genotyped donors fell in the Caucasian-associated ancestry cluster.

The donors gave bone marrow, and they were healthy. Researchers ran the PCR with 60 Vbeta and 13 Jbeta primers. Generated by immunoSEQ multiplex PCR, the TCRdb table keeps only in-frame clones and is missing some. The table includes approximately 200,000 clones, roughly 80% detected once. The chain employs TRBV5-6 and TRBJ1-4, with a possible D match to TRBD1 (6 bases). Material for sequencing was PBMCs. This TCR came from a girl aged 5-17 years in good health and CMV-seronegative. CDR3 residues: CASSLVGQPNEKLFF. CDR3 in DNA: TGTGCCAGCAGCTTGGTAGGACAGCCTAATGAAAAACTGTTTTTT.